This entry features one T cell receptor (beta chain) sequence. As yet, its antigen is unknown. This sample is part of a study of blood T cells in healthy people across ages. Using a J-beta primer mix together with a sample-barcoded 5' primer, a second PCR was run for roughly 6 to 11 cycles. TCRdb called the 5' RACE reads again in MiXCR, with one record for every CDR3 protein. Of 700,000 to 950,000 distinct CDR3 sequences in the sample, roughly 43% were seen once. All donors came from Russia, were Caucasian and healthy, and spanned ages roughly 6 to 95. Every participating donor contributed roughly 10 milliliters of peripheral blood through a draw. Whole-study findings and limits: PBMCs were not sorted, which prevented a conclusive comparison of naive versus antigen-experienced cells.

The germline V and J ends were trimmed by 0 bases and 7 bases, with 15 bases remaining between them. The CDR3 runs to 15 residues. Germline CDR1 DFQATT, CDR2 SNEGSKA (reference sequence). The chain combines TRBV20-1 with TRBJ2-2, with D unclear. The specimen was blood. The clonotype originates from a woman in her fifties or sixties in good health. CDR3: CSAREPALMVGELFF. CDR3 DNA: TGCAGTGCTAGAGAACCGGCGTTAATGGTCGGGGAGCTGTTTTTT.